This note documents a single T cell receptor beta chain sequence. Some clones are missing from TCRdb's copy, which holds only in-frame ones; the method was immunoSEQ multiplex PCR. The sample shows about 49,000 clones, about 93% of them seen only once. Germline CDR1 is SGHNT and CDR2 is YYREEE (reference sequence). The length of the CDR3 is 13 residues. V lost 5 bases, J lost 5 bases, and 3 bases stayed unmatched. This entry comes from a study of cytomegalovirus exposure and HLA in healthy donors. This clonotype was sampled from a woman in her late teens or twenties in good health and CMV-seropositive. What was sequenced was PBMCs. This rearrangement joins TRBV5-4 to TRBJ1-2; 10 bases match TRBD1. CDR3 amino acids: CASSMGQGYGYTF. Here the CDR3 DNA reads TGTGCCAGCAGTATGGGACAGGGGTATGGCTACACCTTC.